This T cell receptor (beta chain) was captured by sequencing in a study of T cells after yellow fever vaccination. Study-wide results and limits: The study noted that FACS-sorted repertoires could contain abundant clonotypes contaminating from the bulk population.

A 5'RACE template-switching step, the method used to make TCR cDNA, added a universal primer site and UMIs. TCRdb re-called the 5' RACE reads through MiXCR, storing one row per CDR3 protein. The data show around 360,000 distinct CDR3 sequences, approximately 10% seen once. Concerning this clonotype: Its specificity is unknown.

The V gene lost 11 bases and the J gene lost 0 bases, with 14 bases spanning the gap. Germline lookup yields CDR1 MNHEY and CDR2 SMNVEV (reference sequence). This CDR3 comprises 14 residues. The chain uses TRBV27 and TRBJ1-3, with D unresolved. This sequence was found in a man younger than 35 who received the YFV17D yellow fever vaccine. The input for sequencing was PBMCs, taken on the day of the first yellow fever vaccination. The CDR3 region is CAAKPYPSGNTIYF. As DNA, the CDR3 is TGTGCCGCAAAGCCTTACCCCTCTGGAAACACCATATATTTT.